Given below is one T cell receptor beta chain in context. All the donors were Caucasian adults who lived in Nashville, Tennessee. CD4+ cells were split into CD45RA+ naive and CD45RA-negative memory subsets. The sample belongs to a study of shared clonotypes between healthy human individuals. The assay was immunoSEQ multiplex PCR, and TCRdb's table has in-frame clones only and misses some. This sample carries roughly 1,500,000 clones, roughly 98.5% of them seen once, and the ten largest clones take approximately 0.4%. Per germline, CDR1 SGDLS and CDR2 YYNGEE. The CDR3 has 16 residues. Trimming removed 4 bases at V and 4 bases at J, with 20 bases between.

Material: naive CD4+ T cells sorted from blood. Subset reported: CD45RA+ positively selected. The chain recombines TRBV9 with TRBJ2-5; the D gene could be TRBD1 or TRBD2 (6 bases each). The clonotype originates from a young man in good health. The CDR3 here is CASSPAVGGAGETQYF. CDR3 nucleotides: TGTGCCAGCAGCCCCGCTGTCGGGGGCGCCGGAGAGACCCAGTACTTC.